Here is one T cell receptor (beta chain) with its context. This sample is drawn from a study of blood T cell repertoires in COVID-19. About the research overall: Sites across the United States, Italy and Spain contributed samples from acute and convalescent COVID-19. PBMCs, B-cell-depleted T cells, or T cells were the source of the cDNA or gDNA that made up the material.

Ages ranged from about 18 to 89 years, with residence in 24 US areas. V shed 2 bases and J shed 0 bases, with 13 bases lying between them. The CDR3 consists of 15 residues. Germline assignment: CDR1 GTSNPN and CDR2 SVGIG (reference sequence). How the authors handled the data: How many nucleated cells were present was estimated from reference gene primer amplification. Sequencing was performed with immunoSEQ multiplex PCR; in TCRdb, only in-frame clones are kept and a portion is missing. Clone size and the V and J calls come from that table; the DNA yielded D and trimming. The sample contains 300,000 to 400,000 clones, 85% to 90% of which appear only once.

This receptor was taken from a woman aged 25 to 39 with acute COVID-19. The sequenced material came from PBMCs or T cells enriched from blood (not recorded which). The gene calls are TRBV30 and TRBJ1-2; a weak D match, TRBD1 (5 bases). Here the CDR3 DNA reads TGTGCCTGGAGTAGGGCAGGGCGAACTAACTATGGCTACACCTTC. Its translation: CAWSRAGRTNYGYTF.